These 12 T cell receptor beta chains were all obtained from the same sample, sequenced in a study of blood T cell repertoires in COVID-19. Repertoires were generated with immunoSEQ multiplex PCR, while TCRdb's copy carries only in-frame clones and drops some. The table has tens of thousands of clones, roughly 84% seen once. The sample consisted of peripheral blood. These TCRs come from a woman aged 80 or older with COVID-19, enrolled during active disease.

The CDR3 region is CASSPWMGQVNTEAFF. The DNA for the CDR3 is TGTGCCAGCAGCCCGTGGATGGGACAGGTGAACACTGAAGCTTTCTTT. The rearrangement joins TRBV3-1 (or the pseudogene TRBV3-2) to TRBJ1-1, with 8 bases that match TRBD1. The junction had 7 bases not matched to a gene; V was cut back by 4 bases and J by 0 bases. The CDR3 is made up of 16 amino acids. CDR1 and CDR2 from the germline V gene are LGHDT and YNNKEL (reference sequence).

CDR3 coding DNA: TGTGCCAGCAGCTTAGTGGGGCAGCCCTGGAGCAATCAGCCCCAGCATTTT. As protein: CASSLVGQPWSNQPQHF. This chain connects TRBV7-2 to TRBJ1-5; D perhaps matches TRBD1 (5 bases). The V end lost 1 base, the J end lost 1 base, and 14 bases lay between the germline ends. The CDR3 runs to 17 residues. Germline lookup yields CDR1 SGHTA and CDR2 FQGNSA.

This rearrangement joins TRBV4-3 to TRBJ2-2, with TRBD2 identical over 7 bases. Germline CDR1 is LGHNA and CDR2 is YSLEER. CDR3 length equals 14 residues. The V and J ends lost 1 base and 7 bases, in that order; junction bases with no gene match: 3. The CDR3 DNA is TGCGCCAGCAGCCAAGGGCGGGAGCACGGGGAGCTGTTTTTT. Encoded protein: CASSQGREHGELFF.

This chain uses TRBV30 with TRBJ2-1; 16 nucleotides agree with TRBD2. Germline CDR1 and CDR2: GTSNPN and SVGIG (reference sequence). V trimming: 4 bases; J trimming: 2 bases; junction bases outside the gene matches: 2. The CDR3 contains 16 residues. The CDR3 protein is CAWKGTSGRAYNEQFF. CDR3 coding DNA: TGTGCCTGGAAAGGGACTAGCGGGAGGGCCTACAATGAGCAGTTCTTC.

The chain recombines TRBV18 with TRBJ1-5; D gene uncertain. The CDR3 has 15 residues. V was shortened by 2 bases and J by 2 bases, with 10 bases between the two germline ends. CDR1 is KGHSH, CDR2 LQKENI, per germline. CDR3 sequence (DNA): TGTGCCAGCTCACCAGTAAGCAGCGGCAATCAGCCCCAGCATTTT. Translating gives CASSPVSSGNQPQHF. The full variable domain, in which reference TRBV18 and TRBJ1-5 provide the parts outside the CDR3, is NAGVMQNPRHLVRRRGQEARLRCSPMKGHSHVYWYRQLPEEGLKFMVYLQKENIIDESGMPKERFSAEFPKEGPSILRIQQVVRGDSAAYFCASSPVSSGNQPQHFGDGTRLSIL.

V gene TRBV9 combines with J gene TRBJ1-3, with 7 bases identical to TRBD1. CDR3 length: 18 amino acids. The germline gives CDR1 SGDLS, CDR2 YYNGEE. V trimming: 0 bases; J trimming: 0 bases; junction bases outside the gene matches: 9. In DNA, the CDR3 is TGTGCCAGCAGCGTAGGAGGGGGCCAGGTCAACTCTGGAAACACCATATATTTT. Translation gives CASSVGGGQVNSGNTIYF.

The gene calls are TRBV7-8 and TRBJ2-7; maybe TRBD2 (5 bases). The germline gives CDR1 SGHVS, CDR2 FQNEAQ. Between the trimmed V and J ends, which lost 0 bases and 1 base, there was a span of 7 bases. The CDR3 sequence is 14 residues long. The CDR3 region is CASSLASGSYEQYF. DNA of the CDR3: TGTGCCAGCAGCTTAGCATCGGGGTCCTACGAGCAGTACTTC.

The chain links TRBV6-2 or TRBV6-3 to TRBJ2-7; D remains unclear. Germline CDR1 and CDR2: MNHEY and SVGEGT. The V end was cut by 2 bases, the J end by 7 bases, with 9 bases between. The CDR3 sequence is 12 residues long. CDR3 loop: CASSYLRQEQYF. The CDR3 region has the DNA TGTGCCAGCAGTTACCTAAGACAAGAGCAGTACTTC.

The chain uses TRBV28 and TRBJ1-5; D perhaps matches TRBD1 (6 bases). Per the germline V gene, CDR1 is MDHEN and CDR2 is SYDVKM. The CDR3 runs 15 residues. V lost 6 bases, J lost 4 bases, and 16 bases lay in between. CDR3 residues: CASSEQGGWNQPQHF. CDR3 DNA: TGTGCCAGCAGCGAACAGGGCGGGTGGAATCAGCCCCAGCATTTT.

The rearrangement links TRBV7-2 to TRBJ2-1; TRBD1 agrees at 7 bases. With V trimmed by 5 bases and J by 9 bases, 4 bases remained unmatched. Germline V CDR1 and CDR2: SGHTA, FQGNSA. The CDR3 spans 12 residues. DNA for the CDR3: TGTGCCAGCAGCCGACAGGGCGTTGAGCAGTTCTTC. Residues: CASSRQGVEQFF.

This chain joins TRBV9 and TRBJ2-1; TRBD2 aligns across 9 bases. CDR3 length: 14 amino acids. CDR1 and CDR2 (germline): SGDLS, YYNGEE. V lost 4 bases, J lost 5 bases, and 4 bases stayed unmatched. CDR3 residues: CASSKSSGNNEQFF. As DNA, the CDR3 is TGTGCCAGCAGCAAGTCTAGCGGGAACAATGAGCAGTTCTTC.

The chain uses TRBV7-8 and TRBJ2-2; 10 bases agree with TRBD1. Germline V CDR1 and CDR2: SGHVS, FQNEAQ. CDR3 length equals 15 residues. After removal of 4 bases from V and 8 bases from J, the junction contained 7 bases not matched to a gene. CDR3 amino acids: CASSSDRGRGGELFF. DNA of the CDR3: TGTGCCAGCAGCTCTGACAGGGGGCGCGGGGGGGAGCTGTTTTTT.